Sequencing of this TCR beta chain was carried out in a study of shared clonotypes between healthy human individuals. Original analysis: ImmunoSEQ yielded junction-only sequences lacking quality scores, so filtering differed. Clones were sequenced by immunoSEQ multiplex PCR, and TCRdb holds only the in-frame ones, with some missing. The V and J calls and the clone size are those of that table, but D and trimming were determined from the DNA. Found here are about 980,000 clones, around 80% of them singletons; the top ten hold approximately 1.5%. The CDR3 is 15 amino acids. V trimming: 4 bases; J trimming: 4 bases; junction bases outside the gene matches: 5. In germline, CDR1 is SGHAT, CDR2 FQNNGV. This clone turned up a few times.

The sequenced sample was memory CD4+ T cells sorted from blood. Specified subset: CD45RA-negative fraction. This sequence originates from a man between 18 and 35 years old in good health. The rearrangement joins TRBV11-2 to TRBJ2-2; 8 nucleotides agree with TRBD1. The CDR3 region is CASSSTGAGTGELFF. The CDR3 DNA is TGTGCCAGCAGCTCGACAGGGGCGGGCACCGGGGAGCTGTTTTTT.